This T cell receptor (beta chain) is drawn from a study of CD8+ T cells in alopecia areata. With V trimmed by 7 bases and J by 5 bases, 8 bases remained unmatched. CDR1 and CDR2 from the germline V gene are SQVTM and ANQGSEA. This CDR3 is 12 amino acids long. It was cDNA, reverse transcribed from extracted RNA, that served as the sequencing template. The data were produced by immunoSEQ multiplex PCR, yet TCRdb's version contains in-frame clones alone and is incomplete. The table shows 150,000 to 200,000 clones, with 50% to 65% occurring only once. This TCR was recovered from a human donor in good health. Material: CD4+ T cells sorted from blood. The chain employs TRBV29-1 and TRBJ2-7; the match to TRBD1 covers 7 bases. The CDR3 spells CSARQGRDEQYF. The DNA of the CDR3 is TGCAGCGCACGACAGGGTCGCGACGAGCAGTACTTC.